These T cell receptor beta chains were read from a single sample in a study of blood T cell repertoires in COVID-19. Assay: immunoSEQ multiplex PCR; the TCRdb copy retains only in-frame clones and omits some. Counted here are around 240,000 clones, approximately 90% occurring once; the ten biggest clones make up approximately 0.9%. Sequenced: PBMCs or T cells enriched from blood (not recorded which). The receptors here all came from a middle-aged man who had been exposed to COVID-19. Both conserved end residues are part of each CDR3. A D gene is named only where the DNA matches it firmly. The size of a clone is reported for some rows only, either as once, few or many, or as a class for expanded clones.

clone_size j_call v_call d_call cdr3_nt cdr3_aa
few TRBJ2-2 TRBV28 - TGTGCCAGCAGTTTATCAACGTGGCCCGGGGAGCTGTTTTTT CASSLSTWPGELFF
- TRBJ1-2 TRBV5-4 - TGTGCCAGCAGCTTTGACGGGAGGGGTAACTATGGCTACACCTTC CASSFDGRGNYGYTF
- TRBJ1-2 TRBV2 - TGTGCCAGCAGTGAATACGAGATTGGCTACACCTTC CASSEYEIGYTF
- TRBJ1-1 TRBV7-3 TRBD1 TGTGCCAGCAGCGCGGACAGGGACACTGAAGCTTTCTTT CASSADRDTEAFF
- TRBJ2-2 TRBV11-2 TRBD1 TGTGCCAGCAGCTTAGCGGGACAGGCACACACCGGGGAGCTGTTTTTT CASSLAGQAHTGELFF
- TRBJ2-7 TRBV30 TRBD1 TGTGCCTGGCGGACAGGTGTATCCTTCTTTTTC CAWRTGVSFFF
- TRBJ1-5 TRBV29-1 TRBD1 TGCAGCGTTGAATTGGGAACAGGGGAAGGACAGCCCCAGCATTTT CSVELGTGEGQPQHF
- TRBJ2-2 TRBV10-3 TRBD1 TGTGCCATCAAAAACGAACAGGGGGCGGTTTTAGCCGGGGAGCTGTTTTTT CAIKNEQGAVLAGELFF
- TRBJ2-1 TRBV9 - TGTGCCAGCAGCGTAGGCCCAGGGGAGCAGTTCTTC CASSVGPGEQFF
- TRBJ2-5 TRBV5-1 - TGCGCCAGCAGGGAGATGGGGGCCACCCAAGAGACCCAGTACTTC CASREMGATQETQYF
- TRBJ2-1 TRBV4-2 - TGTGCCAGCAGCCAAGGCCCCGACCTATGGGCTGAGCAGTTCTTC CASSQGPDLWAEQFF
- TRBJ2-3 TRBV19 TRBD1 TGTGCCAGTAGTAGGTACGGGACAGGGGTCCTAGATACGCAGTATTTT CASSRYGTGVLDTQYF
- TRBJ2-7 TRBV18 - TGTGCCAGCTCCTACCAGAGAGGTTACGAGCAGTACTTC CASSYQRGYEQYF
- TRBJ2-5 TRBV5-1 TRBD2 TGCGCCAGCAGCGAATGGCTAGCGGGAGGATACGGGACCCAGTACTTC CASSEWLAGGYGTQYF
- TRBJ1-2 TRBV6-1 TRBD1 TGTGCCAGCAGTGAACCCGGGACAGGGGTGATCTATGGCTACACCTTC CASSEPGTGVIYGYTF
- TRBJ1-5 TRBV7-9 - TGTGCCAGCAGCGGTTGGGAGGATAGGAATCAGCCCCAGCATTTT CASSGWEDRNQPQHF
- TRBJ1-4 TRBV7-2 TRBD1 TGTGCCAGCAGCGTCAGACAGGGGCTCGGTGAAAAACTGTTTTTT CASSVRQGLGEKLFF
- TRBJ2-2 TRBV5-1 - TGCGCCAGCAGCTTGGGGCCCATCCCCGGGGAGCTGTTTTTT CASSLGPIPGELFF